This entry describes one TCR beta chain. Antigen unknown. Every subset's genomic DNA went evenly onto several immunoSEQ plates. Using immunoSEQ multiplex PCR, the repertoire was profiled, and TCRdb retains in-frame clones only, with some absent. The table lists 800,000 or so clones, about 97% of them singletons. Positively selected for CCR7, the CD45RO-negative cells used as naive CD8 cells excluded terminally differentiated effector memory CD45RA+ cells. The record originates from a study of shared clonotypes between healthy human individuals. Study in general: Donors were a couple of women and a few men aged 18 to 49.

Overall study results and limits: Compared with memory subsets, naive subsets generally had larger estimated richness.

The CDR3 has 14 amino acids. V was pared by 1 base and J by 10 bases, with 14 bases between. CDR1 is SGHAT, CDR2 FQNNGV, per germline. This TCR was recovered from a man aged 30-40 years in good health. The J gene is TRBJ2-1, the V gene TRBV11-2, with unresolved D. Input material: naive CD8+ T cells sorted from blood. The CDR3 coding sequence is TGTGCCAGCAGCTTAGCCGTGATTGACGTCGAGCAGTTCTTC. Translated, it gives CASSLAVIDVEQFF.